One and the same sample provided the 26 T cell receptor beta chains below, sequenced in a study of tumor and adjacent non-tumor tissue in lung cancer. This sample's RNA came from whole unsorted tissue. TCRbeta libraries were built with three rounds of nested PCR, modified from ARM-PCR. In TCRdb, the multiplex PCR reads were re-called with MiXCR into one record per CDR3 protein. The table includes some 74,000 distinct CDR3 sequences, 72% detected once. Sequencing was performed on lung tumor tissue. The receptors here all came from a middle-aged woman with non-small cell lung cancer.

Relative to its sample, this clonotype is medium-sized. This chain uses TRBV11-2 with TRBJ2-1; 7 positions match TRBD1. The length of the CDR3 is 16 residues. Germline CDR1 and CDR2: SGHAT and FQNNGV. V was clipped by 1 base and J by 0 bases; unmatched bases: 3. The CDR3 sequence: CASSLARTGSYNEQFF. The CDR3 bases are TGTGCCAGCAGCTTAGCACGGACAGGCTCCTACAATGAGCAGTTCTTC.

In regard to this clonotype: This may come from a read error, since a much larger clone is one base off. V is TRBV14 and J is TRBJ2-5; TRBD2 matches 9 bases. Trimming cost V 5 bases and J 4 bases; bases outside gene matches: 8. Germline V gene data show CDR1 as SGHDN and CDR2 as FVKESK. The CDR3 is 15 residues long. Here the CDR3 reads CASSEGLAHPETQYF. The CDR3 DNA follows: TGTGCCAGCAGCGAGGGACTAGCCCACCCAGAGACCCAGTACTTC.

Worth noting for this clonotype: The junction shows a germline mismatch at one end, possibly a read error. V and J are TRBV29-1 and TRBJ2-5; TRBD2 aligns across 9 bases. Germline V gene lookup returns CDR1 SQVTM and CDR2 ANQGSEA. This CDR3 has 11 amino acids. The CDR3 spells CGGEREATRYF. CDR3 coding DNA: TGCGGCGGAGAGCGGGAGGCGACCCGGTACTTC.

To note about this clonotype: The junction differs from germline at one of its ends, possibly a read error. The V call is TRBV5-1, the J call TRBJ1-6; TRBD1 agrees at 9 bases. The germline CDR1 and CDR2 sequences are SGHRS and YFSETQ. The CDR3 consists of 16 residues. The CDR3 reads CARRVDPGTGYSPLHF. CDR3 in DNA: TGCGCCAGGAGAGTGGATCCCGGGACAGGGTATTCACCCCTCCACTTC.

As for this clonotype: The junction differs from germline at one of its ends, possibly a read error. V is TRBV29-1 and J is TRBJ1-1, with D possibly being TRBD1 (6 bases). CDR1 is SQVTM and CDR2 is ANQGSEA in the germline V gene. The CDR3 runs 14 residues. CDR3 nucleotide sequence: TGTAGCGTTGAAGGGGTAGGACAGATCACTGAAGCTTTCTTT. Its translation is CSVEGVGQITEAFF.

A remark on this clonotype: The junction shows a germline mismatch at one end, possibly a read error. This chain links TRBV7-8 with TRBJ1-5, with D tentatively TRBD1 (5 bases). This CDR3 is 14 amino acids long. The germline V gene encodes CDR1 SGHVS and CDR2 FQNEAQ. CDR3 coding DNA: TGTGTCAGCAGCCCATCAGGGTCCAATCAGCTCCAGCATTTT. Translating gives CVSSPSGSNQLQHF.

The table lists this clonotype with a count of one. The junction differs from germline at one of its ends, possibly a read error. The chain uses TRBV4-1 and TRBJ2-3; perhaps TRBD2 as D (6 bases). The CDR3 runs to 15 residues. Germline CDR1 is MGHRA and CDR2 is YSYEKL. In DNA form, the CDR3 reads TGCGCCAGCAGTCAAGCTTGGGAGGGCACAGATACGCAGTATTTT. Translating gives CASSQAWEGTDTQYF.

This clonotype qualifies as medium-sized. This rearrangement joins TRBV20-1 to TRBJ2-2; D is uncertain. This CDR3 contains 14 residues. The V gene's germline CDR1 is DFQATT and CDR2 SNEGSKA (reference sequence). V was clipped by 0 bases and J by 7 bases, with 12 bases between them. CDR3 coding DNA: TGCAGTGCTAGAGATCTGGGTGCCGGCGGGGAGCTGTTTTTT. Translation: CSARDLGAGGELFF.

The chain couples TRBV12-3 or TRBV12-4 to TRBJ2-5, with D perhaps matching TRBD1 or TRBD2 (6 bases each). The CDR3 length is 14 residues. V lost 7 bases, J lost 5 bases, and 17 bases lay in between. CDR3 region: CASNFLGGGETQYF. CDR3 nucleotides: TGTGCCAGCAATTTTCTCGGGGGCGGGGAGACCCAGTACTTC.

V and J are TRBV5-6 and TRBJ2-5; 7 bases line up with TRBD2. The V gene end was trimmed by 5 bases and the J gene end by 5 bases; junction bases not matched to a gene: 9. Germline V CDR1 and CDR2: SGHDT, YYEEEE. The CDR3 length is 14 residues. The CDR3 protein is CASSTTREGETQYF. The CDR3 DNA is TGTGCCAGCAGTACTACAAGGGAGGGGGAGACCCAGTACTTC.

This clonotype was found many times. One end of the junction does not line up with germline, which may come from a read error. The chain has TRBV6-2 or TRBV6-3 and TRBJ2-1, with TRBD1 identical over 8 bases. Germline V lookup: CDR1 MNHEY, CDR2 SVGEGT. The CDR3 is 13 amino acids. CDR3 amino acids: CASTQTGVNEQLF. The CDR3 nucleotides are TGTGCCAGCACCCAGACAGGGGTCAATGAGCAGCTCTTC.

Comments on this clonotype: A much larger clone sits a single nucleotide away, making a read error possible. The chain has TRBV7-8 and TRBJ1-5, with 7 bases that match TRBD1. Germline values: CDR1 SGHVS, CDR2 FQNEAQ. Trimming removed 3 bases from V and 4 bases from J; junction bases left unmatched: 3. The CDR3 length is 14 residues. The CDR3 DNA is TGTGCCAGCAGCTTGACAGGGCTGAATCAGCCCCAGCATTTT. Residues: CASSLTGLNQPQHF.

Of note for this clonotype: The junction departs from the called germline gene at one end, perhaps through a read error. The V and J genes are TRBV12-3 or TRBV12-4 and TRBJ1-1; D remains unclear. The CDR3 is 13 amino acids. CDR3 region: CASGVVNMGEASF. In DNA, the CDR3 is TGTGCTAGCGGGGTCGTGAACATGGGCGAAGCTTCATTT.

Concerning this clonotype: At one end the junction does not follow the germline gene, possibly because of a read error. The chain uses TRBV11-2 and TRBJ1-1, with D perhaps TRBD1 (5 bases). Germline V gene sequence: CDR1 SGHAT, CDR2 FQNNGV. The CDR3 runs 12 residues. As DNA, the CDR3 is TGTGCCAACAGCAATACGGGGCTTGAAGCTTTCTTT. Its protein product is CANSNTGLEAFF.

This clonotype was recorded many times. The chain uses TRBV29-1 and TRBJ1-1, with 7 bases aligning to TRBD1. The CDR3 runs to 12 residues. The germline V gene encodes CDR1 SQVTM and CDR2 ANQGSEA. The V segment lost 5 bases and the J segment 4 bases; nucleotides outside the gene matches: 4. The CDR3 coding sequence is TGCAGCGTTCTACAGGGGACCACTGAAGCTTTCTTT. Amino acid sequence: CSVLQGTTEAFF.

Note on this clonotype: A much more abundant neighbour one base away suggests this may be a read error. The chain recombines TRBV28 with TRBJ1-2; tentatively, D is TRBD1 (6 bases). The CDR3 runs 13 residues. CDR1 is MDHEN, CDR2 SYDVKM, per germline. CDR3 in DNA: TGTGTCAGCACCCCACAGGGTATCTATGGCTACACCTTC. It encodes CVSTPQGIYGYTF.

In regard to this clonotype: A much larger clonotype is one base distant, so this may be a read error. J is TRBJ1-1 and V is TRBV28; a possible D gene is TRBD1 (5 bases). The CDR3 has 13 amino acids. Germline lookup yields CDR1 MDHEN and CDR2 SYDVKM. The CDR3 reads CASTRQLNTEALF. The CDR3 DNA reads as TGTGCCAGCACCCGACAGCTGAACACTGAAGCTTTATTT.

The rearrangement links TRBV7-3 to TRBJ2-3, with 7 bases fitting TRBD2. CDR1 and CDR2 from the germline V gene are SGHTA and FQGTGA. The J segment lost 4 bases and the V segment lost 8 bases, leaving 9 bases of the junction unmatched. The CDR3 covers 14 residues. In DNA, the CDR3 is TGTGCCAGCGGGAGCGGGAAAGTTCCAGATACGCAGTATTTT. Its protein is CASGSGKVPDTQYF.

On this clonotype: At one end the junction does not follow the germline gene, possibly because of a read error. V gene TRBV6-5 combines with J gene TRBJ2-2; no firm D call. CDR1 is MNHEY and CDR2 is SVGAGI in the germline V gene. This CDR3 has 12 amino acids. The CDR3 loop is CASTYRVGELFF. CDR3 in DNA: TGTGCCAGCACTTACAGAGTCGGGGAGCTGTTTTTT.

About this clonotype: As the CDR3 is not closed by the conserved phenylalanine or tryptophan, this likely results from a read error. No DNA is shown, since the ends of the CDR3 on it are uncertain; the CDR3 is the one TCRdb lists. This rearrangement joins TRBV5-6 to TRBJ2-1. A total of 13 residues make up the CDR3, ends included. Germline loops: CDR1 SGHDT, CDR2 YYEEEE. CDR3 amino acids: CASSLGVGNERFL.

A word on this clonotype: One end of the junction does not line up with germline, which may come from a read error. The V and J genes are TRBV5-1 and TRBJ2-6, with D maybe TRBD1 (5 bases). Germline CDR1 is SGHRS and CDR2 is YFSETQ. The CDR3 runs 16 residues. CDR3 residues: CASNLGSTSGANLLTF. The CDR3 nucleotides read TGCGCCAGCAACTTGGGCAGCACATCTGGGGCCAACCTCCTGACTTTC.

With regard to this clonotype: A read error may produce the germline difference seen at one junction end. J is TRBJ2-1 and V is TRBV28, with TRBD2 matching 12 bases. Germline CDR1 reads MDHEN; CDR2 reads SYDVKM. The length of the CDR3 is 17 residues. The CDR3 region is CTSSLTTSGSSYNEQLF. DNA of the CDR3: TGTACCAGTAGTTTAACGACTAGCGGGAGCTCCTACAATGAGCAGCTCTTC.

In regard to this clonotype: The junction departs from the called germline gene at one end, perhaps through a read error. The chain joins TRBV20-1 to TRBJ2-5, with 8 positions matching TRBD1. CDR3 size: 14 residues. CDR1 and CDR2 from the germline V gene are DFQATT and SNEGSKA (reference sequence). CDR3 amino acids: CSARDRWRKDTQYF. The CDR3 nucleotides read TGCAGTGCAAGGGACAGGTGGAGGAAAGATACCCAGTACTTC.

Turning to this clonotype: A read error may explain this, as a much larger clone is one base away. This chain connects TRBV7-8 to TRBJ1-1, with D possibly being TRBD1 (6 bases). Between the trimmed V and J ends, which lost 10 bases and 6 bases, there was a span of 21 bases. The CDR3 contains 14 residues. Germline loops: CDR1 SGHVS, CDR2 FQNEAQ. The CDR3 reads CANKQETGLAEAFF. The CDR3 nucleotides are TGTGCCAACAAACAGGAGACAGGCCTAGCTGAAGCTTTCTTT.

As regards this clonotype: A much more abundant neighbour one base away suggests this may be a read error. The chain is built from TRBV20-1 and TRBJ2-3; 8 bases map to TRBD2. Germline CDR1 and CDR2: DFQATT and SNEGSKA (reference sequence). The CDR3 consists of 19 residues. The CDR3 loop reads CSAQTLFAAGGPSTGTQYF. CDR3 coding DNA: TGCAGTGCTCAGACCCTTTTCGCGGCGGGAGGACCAAGCACAGGTACGCAGTATTTT.

A word on this clonotype: One end of the junction does not line up with germline, which may come from a read error. The V and J genes are TRBV11-2 and TRBJ2-7; D call uncertain. Per germline, CDR1 SGHAT and CDR2 FQNNGV. This CDR3 region has 14 residues. The CDR3 coding sequence is TGTGCCAGCAGTTTACTCTCAAACTCCTACAAGCAGTACTTC. Amino acid sequence: CASSLLSNSYKQYF.